This T cell receptor (beta chain) was retrieved from a study of T cell responses to AZD1222 COVID-19 vaccine. Whole-study results and caveats: Donors were largely white British and mainly female; clonal diversity was possibly underestimated.

This clone has just one count. Its antigen remains unknown. Germline CDR1 and CDR2: LGHDT and YNNKEL (reference sequence). CDR3 length: 15 amino acids. V shed 1 base and J shed 4 bases, with 13 bases lying between them. Using immunoSEQ multiplex PCR, the repertoire was profiled, and TCRdb retains in-frame clones only, with some absent. The sample gives over 110,000 clones, about 93% of which show up once; approximately 5.3% is in the top ten. This sequence originates from an adult in good health. V and J are TRBV3-1 (or the pseudogene TRBV3-2) and TRBJ1-2; D gene unclear. Sequenced here: peripheral blood, sampled on day 0 of AZD1222 vaccination. The DNA for the CDR3 is TGTGCCAGCAGCCAAGGAGTTTTGCTTGGCTATGGCTACACCTTC. Residues: CASSQGVLLGYGYTF.